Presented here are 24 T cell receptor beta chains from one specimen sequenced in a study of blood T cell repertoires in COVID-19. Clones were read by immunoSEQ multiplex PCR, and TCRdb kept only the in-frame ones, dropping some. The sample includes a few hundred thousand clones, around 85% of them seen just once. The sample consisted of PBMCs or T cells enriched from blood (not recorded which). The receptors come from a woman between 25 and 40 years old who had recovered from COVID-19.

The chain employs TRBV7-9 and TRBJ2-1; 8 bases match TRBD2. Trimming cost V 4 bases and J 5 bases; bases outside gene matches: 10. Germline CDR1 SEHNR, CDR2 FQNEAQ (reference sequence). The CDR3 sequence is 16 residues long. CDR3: CASSSRGGGRDNEQFF. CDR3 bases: TGTGCCAGCAGCTCCCGTGGCGGGGGGCGCGACAATGAGCAGTTCTTC.

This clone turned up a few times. CDR3 sequence: CAWKYWSTNYGYTF. For the CDR3, the DNA is TGTGCCTGGAAGTATTGGAGTACTAACTATGGCTACACCTTC. This chain joins TRBV30 and TRBJ1-2; D unclear. Germline loops: CDR1 GTSNPN, CDR2 SVGIG (reference sequence). V lost 4 bases to trimming and J lost 0 bases, with 12 bases between them. The CDR3 covers 14 residues.

The CDR3 protein is CASSVQGPGTGELFF. The CDR3 DNA sequence: TGTGCCAGCAGCGTACAGGGGCCGGGCACCGGGGAGCTGTTTTTT. The V call is TRBV7-3, the J call TRBJ2-2; the match to TRBD1 covers 7 bases. Germline trimming cut 5 bases from V and 4 bases from J; bases unmatched to any gene: 7. The CDR3 is 15 residues long. Germline CDR1 and CDR2: SGHTA and FQGTGA.

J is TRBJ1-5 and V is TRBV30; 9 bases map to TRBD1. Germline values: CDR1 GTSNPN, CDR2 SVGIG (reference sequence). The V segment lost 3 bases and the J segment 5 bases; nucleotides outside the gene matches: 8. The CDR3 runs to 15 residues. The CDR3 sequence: CAWRPTGGRDQPQHF. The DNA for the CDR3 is TGTGCCTGGAGGCCAACAGGGGGCCGGGATCAGCCCCAGCATTTT.

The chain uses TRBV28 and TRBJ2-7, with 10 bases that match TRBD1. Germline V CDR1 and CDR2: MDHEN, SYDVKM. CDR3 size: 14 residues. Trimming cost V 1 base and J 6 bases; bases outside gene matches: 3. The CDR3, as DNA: TGTGCCAGCAGTTTATTAGACAGGGGGCGCGAGCAGTACTTC. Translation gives CASSLLDRGREQYF.

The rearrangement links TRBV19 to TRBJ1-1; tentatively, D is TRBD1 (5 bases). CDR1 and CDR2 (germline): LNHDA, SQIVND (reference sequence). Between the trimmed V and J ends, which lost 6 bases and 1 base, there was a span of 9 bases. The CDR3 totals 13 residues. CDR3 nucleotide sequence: TGTGCCAGTAGCAGGGTGAAGAACACTGAAGCTTTCTTT. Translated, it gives CASSRVKNTEAFF.

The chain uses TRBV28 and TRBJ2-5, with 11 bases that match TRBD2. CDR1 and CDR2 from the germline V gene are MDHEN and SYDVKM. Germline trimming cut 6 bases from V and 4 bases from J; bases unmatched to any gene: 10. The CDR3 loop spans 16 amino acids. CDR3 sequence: CASSAPFSGRGETQYF. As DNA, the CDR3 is TGTGCCAGCAGCGCCCCGTTTAGCGGGAGGGGAGAGACCCAGTACTTC.

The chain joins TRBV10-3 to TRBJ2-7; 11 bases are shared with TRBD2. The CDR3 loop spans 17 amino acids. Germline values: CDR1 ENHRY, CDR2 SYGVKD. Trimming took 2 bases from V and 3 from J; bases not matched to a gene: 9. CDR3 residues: CAISEPGDLAGGYEQYF. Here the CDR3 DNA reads TGTGCCATCAGTGAGCCTGGAGATCTAGCGGGAGGCTACGAGCAGTACTTC.

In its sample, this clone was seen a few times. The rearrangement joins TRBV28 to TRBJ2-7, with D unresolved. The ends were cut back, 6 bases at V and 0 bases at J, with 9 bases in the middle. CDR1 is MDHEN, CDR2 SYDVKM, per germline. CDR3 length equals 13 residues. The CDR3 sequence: CASRRHSSYEQYF. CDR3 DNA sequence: TGTGCCAGCAGGCGTCACAGCTCCTACGAGCAGTACTTC.

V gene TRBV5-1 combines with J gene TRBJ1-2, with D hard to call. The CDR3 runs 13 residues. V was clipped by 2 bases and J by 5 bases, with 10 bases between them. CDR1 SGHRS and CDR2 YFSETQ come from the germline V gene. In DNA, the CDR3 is TGCGCCAGCAGCTTTAATCCACTTTATGGCTACACCTTC. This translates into CASSFNPLYGYTF.

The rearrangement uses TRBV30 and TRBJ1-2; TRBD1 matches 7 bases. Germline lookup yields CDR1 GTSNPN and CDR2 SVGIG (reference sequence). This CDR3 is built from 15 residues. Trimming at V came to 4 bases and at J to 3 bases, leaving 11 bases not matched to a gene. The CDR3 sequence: CAWTRGQSAYYGYTF. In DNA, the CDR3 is TGTGCCTGGACTAGGGGACAGAGCGCCTACTATGGCTACACCTTC.

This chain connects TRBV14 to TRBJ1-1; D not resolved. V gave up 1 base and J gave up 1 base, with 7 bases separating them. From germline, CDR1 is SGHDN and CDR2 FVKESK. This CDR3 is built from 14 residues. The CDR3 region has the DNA TGTGCCAGCAGCCAAGTCTTCGGGAACACTGAAGCTTTCTTT. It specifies CASSQVFGNTEAFF.

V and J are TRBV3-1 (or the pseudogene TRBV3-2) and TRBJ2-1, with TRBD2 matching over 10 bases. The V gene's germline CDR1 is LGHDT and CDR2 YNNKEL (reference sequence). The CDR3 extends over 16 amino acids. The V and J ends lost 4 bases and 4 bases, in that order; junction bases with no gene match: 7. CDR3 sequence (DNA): TGTGCCAGCAGCCTTTTAGCGGGGGGCCTATACAATGAGCAGTTCTTC. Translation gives CASSLLAGGLYNEQFF.

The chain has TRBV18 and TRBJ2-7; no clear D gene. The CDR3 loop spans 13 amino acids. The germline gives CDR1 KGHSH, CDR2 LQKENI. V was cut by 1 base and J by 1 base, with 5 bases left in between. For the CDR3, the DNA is TGTGCCAGCTCACCACTTAGTTCCTACGAGCAGTACTTC. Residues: CASSPLSSYEQYF.

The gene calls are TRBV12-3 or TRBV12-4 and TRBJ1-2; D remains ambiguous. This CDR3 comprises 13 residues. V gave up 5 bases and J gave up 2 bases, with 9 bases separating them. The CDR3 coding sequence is TGTGCCAGCAGTCCCCGGGGAAACTATGGCTACACCTTC. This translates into CASSPRGNYGYTF.

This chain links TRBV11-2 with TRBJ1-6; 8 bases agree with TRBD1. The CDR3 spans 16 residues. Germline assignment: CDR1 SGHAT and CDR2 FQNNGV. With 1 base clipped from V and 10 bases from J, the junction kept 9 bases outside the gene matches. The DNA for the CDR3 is TGTGCCAGCAGCTTAGCTTTGGGCAGGGGGCGATCACCCCTCCACTTT. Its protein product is CASSLALGRGRSPLHF.

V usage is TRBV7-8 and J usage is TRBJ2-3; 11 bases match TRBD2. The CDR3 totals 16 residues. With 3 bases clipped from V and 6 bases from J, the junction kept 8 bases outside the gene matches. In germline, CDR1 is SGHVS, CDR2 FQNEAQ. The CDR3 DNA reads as TGTGCCAGCAGCTTCAGACTAGCGGGGATGGGGGATACGCAGTATTTT. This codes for CASSFRLAGMGDTQYF.

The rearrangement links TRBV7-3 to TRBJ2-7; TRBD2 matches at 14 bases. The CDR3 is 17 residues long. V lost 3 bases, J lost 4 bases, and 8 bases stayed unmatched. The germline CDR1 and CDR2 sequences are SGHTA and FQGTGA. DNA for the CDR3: TGTGCCAGCAGCTTGAGGACGGGGACTAGCGGGAGTTACGAGCAGTACTTC. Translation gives CASSLRTGTSGSYEQYF.

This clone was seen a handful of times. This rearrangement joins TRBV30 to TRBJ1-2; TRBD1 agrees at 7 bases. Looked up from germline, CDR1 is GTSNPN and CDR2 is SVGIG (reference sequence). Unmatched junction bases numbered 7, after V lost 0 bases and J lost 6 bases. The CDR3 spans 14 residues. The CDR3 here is CAWSVPGGSNGYTF. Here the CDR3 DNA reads TGTGCCTGGAGTGTACCAGGGGGATCAAATGGCTACACCTTC. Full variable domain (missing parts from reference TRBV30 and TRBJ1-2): SQTIHQWPATLVQPVGSPLSLECTVEGTSNPNLYWYRQAAGRGLQLLFYSVGIGQISSEVPQNLSASRPQDRQFILSSKKLLLSDSGFYLCAWSVPGGSNGYTFGSGTRLTVV.

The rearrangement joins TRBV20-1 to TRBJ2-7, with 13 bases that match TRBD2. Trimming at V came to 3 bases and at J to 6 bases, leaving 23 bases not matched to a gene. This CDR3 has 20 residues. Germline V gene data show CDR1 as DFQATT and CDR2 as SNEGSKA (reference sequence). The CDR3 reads CSASSGPETSGGLRRGEQYF. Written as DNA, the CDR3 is TGCAGTGCTAGTAGTGGCCCAGAGACTAGCGGGGGGCTAAGGAGGGGCGAGCAGTACTTC.

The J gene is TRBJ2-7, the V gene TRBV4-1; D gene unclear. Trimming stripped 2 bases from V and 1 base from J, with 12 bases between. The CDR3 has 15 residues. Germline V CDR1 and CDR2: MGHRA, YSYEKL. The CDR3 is CASSQLLLVSYEQYF. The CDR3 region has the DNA TGCGCCAGCAGCCAACTCTTACTGGTATCCTACGAGCAGTACTTC.

The CDR3 is CASSSPKAGRGNTGELFF. The CDR3 coding sequence is TGTGCCAGCAGCTCCCCCAAGGCAGGGCGGGGGAACACCGGGGAGCTGTTTTTT. V usage is TRBV5-4 and J usage is TRBJ2-2; TRBD2 might be the D (6 bases). Trimming removed 3 bases from V and 1 base from J, with 19 bases in between. This CDR3 has 18 residues. The germline V gene encodes CDR1 SGHNT and CDR2 YYREEE (reference sequence).

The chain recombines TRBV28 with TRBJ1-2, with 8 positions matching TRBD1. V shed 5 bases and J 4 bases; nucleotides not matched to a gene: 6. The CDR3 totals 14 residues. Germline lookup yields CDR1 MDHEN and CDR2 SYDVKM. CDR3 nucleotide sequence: TGTGCCAGCAGTCCCCCTGACAGGGGCTATGGCTACACCTTC. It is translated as CASSPPDRGYGYTF.

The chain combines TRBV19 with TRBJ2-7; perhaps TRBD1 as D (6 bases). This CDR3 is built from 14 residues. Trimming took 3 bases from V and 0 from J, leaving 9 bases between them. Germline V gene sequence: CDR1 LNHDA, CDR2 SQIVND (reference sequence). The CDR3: CASSITGISYEQYF. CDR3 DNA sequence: TGTGCCAGTAGTATTACAGGGATCTCCTACGAGCAGTACTTC.